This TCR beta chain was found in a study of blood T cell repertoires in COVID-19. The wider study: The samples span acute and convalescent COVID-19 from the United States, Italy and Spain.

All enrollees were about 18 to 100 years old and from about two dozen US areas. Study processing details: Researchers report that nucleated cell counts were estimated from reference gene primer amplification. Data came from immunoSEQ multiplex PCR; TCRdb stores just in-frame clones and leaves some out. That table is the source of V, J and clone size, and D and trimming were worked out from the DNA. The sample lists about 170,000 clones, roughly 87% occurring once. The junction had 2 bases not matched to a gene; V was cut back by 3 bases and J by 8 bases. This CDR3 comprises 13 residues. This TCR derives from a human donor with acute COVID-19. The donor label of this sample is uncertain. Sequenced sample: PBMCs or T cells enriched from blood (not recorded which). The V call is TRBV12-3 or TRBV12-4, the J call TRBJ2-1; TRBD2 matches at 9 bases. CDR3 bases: TGTGCCAGCAGTTTGATAGCGGGAGATGAGCAGTTCTTC. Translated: CASSLIAGDEQFF.